These 11 T cell receptor beta chains were sequenced from one sample in a study of cytomegalovirus exposure and HLA in healthy donors. Vbeta (60) and Jbeta (13) primers were used in the PCR. Only in-frame clones appear in the TCRdb table, and some are missing; sequencing was by immunoSEQ multiplex PCR. The profile shows about 140,000 clones, approximately 79% of them singletons. The sample taken for sequencing was PBMCs. These receptors were taken from a woman between 45 and 65 years old in good health and CMV-seropositive.

The genes are TRBV5-1 and TRBJ1-1, with 7 bases matching TRBD1. The CDR3 covers 12 residues. Germline assignment: CDR1 SGHRS and CDR2 YFSETQ. V gave up 3 bases and J gave up 4 bases; unmatched junction bases: 0. The CDR3 here is CASSSGGTEAFF. In nucleotides, the CDR3 is TGCGCCAGCAGCTCAGGGGGCACTGAAGCTTTCTTT.

The chain combines TRBV18 with TRBJ1-5; perhaps TRBD1 as D (6 bases). The V and J ends lost 4 bases and 7 bases respectively, with 17 bases between them. The germline V gene has CDR1 KGHSH and CDR2 LQKENI. The length of the CDR3 is 15 residues. CDR3 sequence: CASSLRAGAGQPQHF. The DNA for the CDR3 is TGTGCCAGCTCACTAAGGGCAGGGGCTGGCCAGCCCCAGCATTTT. The whole variable domain, remainder taken from reference TRBV18 and TRBJ1-5, is NAGVMQNPRHLVRRRGQEARLRCSPMKGHSHVYWYRQLPEEGLKFMVYLQKENIIDESGMPKERFSAEFPKEGPSILRIQQVVRGDSAAYFCASSLRAGAGQPQHFGDGTRLSIL.

This chain connects TRBV5-4 to TRBJ2-5; 7 nucleotides line up with TRBD1. The J segment lost 5 bases and the V segment lost 4 bases, leaving 14 bases of the junction unmatched. The length of the CDR3 is 16 residues. Germline V gene lookup returns CDR1 SGHNT and CDR2 YYREEE (reference sequence). The CDR3 loop reads CASSRGSGGIGETQYF. The CDR3 coding sequence is TGTGCCAGCAGCCGCGGGTCAGGGGGAATAGGGGAGACCCAGTACTTC.

Only a few counts were recorded for this clone. The V and J genes are TRBV5-4 and TRBJ2-7; 9 bases map to TRBD1. The CDR3 covers 15 residues. Germline CDR1 reads SGHNT; CDR2 reads YYREEE (reference sequence). V shed 4 bases and J 4 bases; nucleotides not matched to a gene: 9. For the CDR3, the DNA is TGTGCCAGCAGCAGCGGGACAGGGAGAGGGTACGAGCAGTACTTC. Translated, it gives CASSSGTGRGYEQYF.

The rearrangement uses TRBV7-3 and TRBJ2-1; 9 nucleotides line up with TRBD2. Losses at the gene ends were 4 bases for V and 4 bases for J; bases not matched to a gene: 5. This CDR3 contains 15 residues. Germline V lookup: CDR1 SGHTA, CDR2 FQGTGA. The CDR3 spells CASSSSSGVYNEQFF. Written as DNA, the CDR3 is TGTGCCAGCAGCTCATCTAGCGGGGTGTACAATGAGCAGTTCTTC.

This clone was seen only a few times. The rearrangement joins TRBV6-4 to TRBJ2-2; TRBD2 is a possible D gene (6 bases). Germline CDR1 is MRHNA and CDR2 is SNTAGT. V was shortened by 4 bases and J by 4 bases, with 13 bases between the two germline ends. This CDR3 comprises 15 residues. CDR3 bases: TGTGCCAGCAGTGCGGGACTGCCCCCCACCGGGGAGCTGTTTTTT. Its translation: CASSAGLPPTGELFF.

The CDR3 spells CASSTGTGLYEQYF. DNA for the CDR3: TGTGCCAGCTCGACCGGGACAGGGCTTTACGAGCAGTACTTC. The V gene is TRBV18, the J gene TRBJ2-7; 9 nucleotides line up with TRBD1. The CDR3 contains 14 residues. Per germline, CDR1 KGHSH and CDR2 LQKENI. V was clipped by 6 bases and J by 4 bases; unmatched bases: 7.

The CDR3 DNA sequence: TGTGCCAGCAGCTTAGCAGGGTTCAATCAGCCCCAGCATTTT. It is translated as CASSLAGFNQPQHF. This chain joins TRBV11-2 and TRBJ1-5, with D tentatively TRBD1 (5 bases). Trimming took off 1 base at V and 3 bases at J, with 7 bases between the two ends. Germline CDR1 SGHAT, CDR2 FQNNGV. This CDR3 has 14 residues.

The CDR3 sequence: CASSTTGTTEAFF. The CDR3, as DNA: TGTGCCAGCAGCACAACAGGGACAACTGAAGCTTTCTTT. The V call is TRBV28, the J call TRBJ1-1; D might be TRBD1 (6 bases). Trimming removed 6 bases from V and 5 bases from J, with 13 bases in between. The CDR3 extends over 13 amino acids. Looked up from germline, CDR1 is MDHEN and CDR2 is SYDVKM.

About this clone: One end of the junction is discordant with germline, which a read error may explain. The rearrangement uses TRBV6-5 and TRBJ2-2; TRBD2 is a possible D gene (6 bases). The CDR3 sequence is 13 residues long. Germline V gene sequence: CDR1 MNHEY, CDR2 SVGAGI. In DNA, the CDR3 is TGTGCCAGCAGTTACTCTATGTCCCGGGAGCCGTTTTTT. This translates into CASSYSMSREPFF.

This clone appeared a single time. The CDR3 DNA reads as TGTGCCACCAGCAGAGATGGGGGGTCTGTAGAGACCCAGTACTTC. Translated: CATSRDGGSVETQYF. The chain recombines TRBV15 with TRBJ2-5; TRBD2 is a possible D gene (6 bases). V was pared by 0 bases and J by 4 bases, with 12 bases between. CDR1 and CDR2 (germline): LNHNV, YYDKDF (reference sequence). The CDR3 runs 15 residues.